The rows below give T cell receptor beta chains drawn from one sample of a study of shared clonotypes between healthy human individuals. Profiling relied on immunoSEQ multiplex PCR, and the TCRdb table lists in-frame clones only, not all of them. The table shows some 1,900,000 clones, with approximately 95% occurring only once. The sequencing input was naive CD8+ T cells sorted from blood. Receptors were obtained from a man aged 18 to 30 in good health. CDR3s include the opening cysteine and the closing phenylalanine or tryptophan. D genes are given only for firm matches. Some rows have no size entry. The others give once, few or many, or a class for an expanded clone.

abundance	v_gene	j_gene	d_gene	CDR3nt	CDR3aa
.	TRBV13	TRBJ2-1	.	TGTGCCAGTTCACGCGAAGGGCCCTCCAATGAGCAGTTCTTC	CASSREGPSNEQFF
.	TRBV27	TRBJ1-5	.	TGTGCCAGCAGTTATACAGATAGCAATCAGCCCCAGCATTTT	CASSYTDSNQPQHF
.	TRBV6-6	TRBJ2-7	TRBD1	TGTGCCAGCAGTTCCAGGAGTGACAGGGGTGAAGAGCAGTACTTC	CASSSRSDRGEEQYF
once	TRBV4-1	TRBJ1-3	.	TGCGCCAGCAGCCAAGATCGGACCTCAGGAAACACCATATATTTT	CASSQDRTSGNTIYF
.	TRBV5-5	TRBJ1-1	.	TGTGCCAGCAGCTTGAACGCACGGAACACTGAAGCTTTCTTT	CASSLNARNTEAFF
.	TRBV14	TRBJ2-5	.	TGTGCCAGCAGCCAAGAACCCGGCGTACAAGAGACCCAGTACTTC	CASSQEPGVQETQYF
.	TRBV7-9	TRBJ2-3	TRBD1	TGTGCCAGCAGCTGGCCAGGGGGTGTCACAGATACGCAGTATTTT	CASSWPGGVTDTQYF
.	TRBV7-9	TRBJ2-7	.	TGTGCCAGCAGCATAGACCTATCCTACGAGCAGTACTTC	CASSIDLSYEQYF
.	TRBV27	TRBJ2-5	.	TGTGCCAGCAGATCAGCTTGGATGACAGCGGAGACCCAGTACTTC	CASRSAWMTAETQYF
.	TRBV13	TRBJ2-7	.	TGTGCCAGCAGCTTTAGTAGCTCTTTCTACGAGCAGTACTTC	CASSFSSSFYEQYF
once	TRBV9	TRBJ2-3	.	TGTGCCAGCAGCGTAGTACTTAGCACAGATACGCAGTATTTT	CASSVVLSTDTQYF
.	TRBV19	TRBJ2-7	.	TGTGCCAGTAGTATGGCTCACAGTTACGAGCAGTACTTC	CASSMAHSYEQYF
.	TRBV4-1	TRBJ2-1	TRBD1	TGCGCCAGCAGCGGGACAGCCGACACAATCGAGCAGTTCTTC	CASSGTADTIEQFF
.	TRBV6-5	TRBJ1-2	.	TGTGCCAGCAGTCCCCTCAGGGAGACTGACTATGGCTACACCTTC	CASSPLRETDYGYTF
.	TRBV12-5	TRBJ2-1	.	TGTGCTAGTGAGGTCTGGGGCAATGAGCAGTTCTTC	CASEVWGNEQFF